What follows is one T cell receptor beta chain and its context. Sequencing used immunoSEQ multiplex PCR; TCRdb keeps in-frame clones, though not all of them. This repertoire shows 2 million to 2.5 million clones, just under 95% found once; its top ten account for roughly 0.34%. The CDR3 sequence is 15 residues long. Germline values: CDR1 SGDLS, CDR2 YYNGEE. V shed 0 bases and J shed 6 bases, with 14 bases lying between them. The sample belongs to a study of shared clonotypes between healthy human individuals. This TCR derives from a man younger than 35 in good health. Some clones in this sample may be carry-over from other donors' samples. This chain joins TRBV9 and TRBJ2-3, with D tentatively TRBD1 or TRBD2 (5 bases each). The specimen was naive CD4+ T cells from PBMCs. Described subset: CD45RA+ positively selected. In DNA, the CDR3 is TGTGCCAGCAGCGTAGTTGGGGACCCATTGGATACGCAGTATTTT. As protein: CASSVVGDPLDTQYF.